The 28 T cell receptor beta chains listed next were all sequenced from one sample in a study of T cell repertoires in cytomegalovirus infection. TCRdb re-analysed the reads in MiXCR, keeping a single row per CDR3 protein. The sample includes a few hundred thousand distinct CDR3 sequences, roughly 9.1% seen only once; the top ten take more than 12%. Sequenced material: PBMCs. These receptors came from a human donor in good health (CMV status not recorded). Some clones in this sample may be carry-over from other donors' samples.

In this sample, this clonotype turned up a few times. The chain combines TRBV24-1 with TRBJ2-3; a possible D gene is TRBD1 (6 bases). Germline V gives CDR1 KGHDR, CDR2 SFDVKD. This CDR3 is built from 13 residues. Trimming removed 8 bases at V and 2 bases at J, with 10 bases between. CDR3 sequence reads: CATMGHNTDTQYF. The CDR3 DNA follows: TGTGCCACCATGGGACATAACACAGATACGCAGTATTTT.

This clonotype was seen a few times. The V gene is TRBV6-2 or TRBV6-3, the J gene TRBJ2-7; D may be TRBD1 (6 bases). The CDR3 totals 14 residues. Germline V gives CDR1 MNHEY, CDR2 SVGEGT. V gave up 6 bases and J gave up 3 bases, with 15 bases separating them. DNA for the CDR3: TGTGCCAGCAGAACTCCGGGACAAGACTACGAGCAGTACTTC. This gives the protein CASRTPGQDYEQYF.

The table lists this clonotype with many counts. This chain joins TRBV7-2 and TRBJ1-2; 7 positions match TRBD1. The length of the CDR3 is 14 residues. V dropped 5 bases and J dropped 6; count of bases not matched to a gene: 9. Germline lookup yields CDR1 SGHTA and CDR2 FQGNSA. The CDR3 protein is CASSLKGQWHGYTF. CDR3 coding DNA: TGTGCCAGCAGCCTCAAGGGACAGTGGCATGGCTACACCTTC. The whole variable domain, remainder taken from reference TRBV7-2 and TRBJ1-2, is GAGVSQSPSNKVTEKGKDVELRCDPISGHTALYWYRQSLGQGLEFLIYFQGNSAPDKSGLPSDRFSAERTGGSVSTLTIQRTQQEDSAVYLCASSLKGQWHGYTFGSGTRLTVV.

This clonotype was counted only a few times. This chain connects TRBV20-1 to TRBJ2-7; D gene unclear. V was clipped by 0 bases and J by 2 bases, with 14 bases between them. Germline V gives CDR1 DFQATT, CDR2 SNEGSKA (reference sequence). The CDR3 consists of 15 residues. CDR3 sequence (DNA): TGCAGTGCTAGAGATGTGACCCTTGCAACCTACGAGCAGTACTTC. Protein product: CSARDVTLATYEQYF.

In this sample, this clonotype turned up many times. CDR3 in amino acids: CASSTRGNYEQYF. For the CDR3, the DNA is TGTGCCAGCAGCACCCGAGGGAACTACGAGCAGTACTTC. The V gene is TRBV7-8, the J gene TRBJ2-7, with TRBD2 as a possible D gene (5 bases). Per germline, CDR1 SGHVS and CDR2 FQNEAQ. The CDR3 totals 13 residues. The V and J ends lost 5 bases and 3 bases respectively, with 11 bases between them. Using reference TRBV7-8 and TRBJ2-7 for the parts outside the CDR3, the full variable domain is GAGVSQSPRYKVAKRGQDVALRCDPISGHVSLFWYQQALGQGPEFLTYFQNEAQLDKSGLPSDRFFAERPEGSVSTLKIQRTQQEDSAVYLCASSTRGNYEQYFGPGTRLTVT.

Written as DNA, the CDR3 is TGTGCCAGCAGTGAAATATTTAACACTGAAGCTTTCTTT. This gives the protein CASSEIFNTEAFF. The V call is TRBV6-2 or TRBV6-3, the J call TRBJ1-1; D remains unclear. V lost 5 bases and J lost 2, with 9 bases in between. The V gene's germline CDR1 is MNHEY and CDR2 SVGEGT. The CDR3 is 13 amino acids.

In its sample, this clonotype was seen many times. The chain combines TRBV7-2 with TRBJ2-7, with D perhaps TRBD2 (6 bases). CDR1 SGHTA and CDR2 FQGNSA come from the germline V gene. Trimming took off 7 bases at V and 2 bases at J, with 21 bases between the two ends. The CDR3 runs 16 residues. The CDR3 region is CASTSQGVAVAYEQYF. The CDR3, as DNA: TGTGCCAGCACCTCCCAAGGAGTAGCGGTAGCCTACGAGCAGTACTTC.

The chain couples TRBV14 to TRBJ1-1, with 8 bases fitting TRBD1. This CDR3 is 16 amino acids long. J lost 0 bases, V lost 2 bases, and 5 bases had no gene match. Per the germline V gene, CDR1 is SGHDN and CDR2 is FVKESK. In nucleotides, the CDR3 is TGTGCCAGCAGCCAACTACGACAGGGGATGAACACTGAAGCTTTCTTT. This sequence encodes CASSQLRQGMNTEAFF.

J is TRBJ2-1 and V is TRBV5-6, with 13 positions matching TRBD2. V lost 4 bases, J lost 9 bases, and 7 bases stayed unmatched. The CDR3 length is 15 residues. Per the germline V gene, CDR1 is SGHDT and CDR2 is YYEEEE. The CDR3 is CASSRRTSGGLEQFF. The CDR3, as DNA: TGTGCCAGCAGCCGCAGGACTAGCGGGGGTCTTGAGCAGTTCTTC.

The chain has TRBV6-2 or TRBV6-3 and TRBJ1-1, with a tentative D call TRBD1 (5 bases). Per the germline V gene, CDR1 is MNHEY and CDR2 is SVGEGT. The CDR3 has 14 amino acids. V was cut by 6 bases and J by 4 bases, with 15 bases left in between. Written as DNA, the CDR3 is TGTGCCAGCAGGATTAAGGGGATCGGCACTGAAGCTTTCTTT. Its translation is CASRIKGIGTEAFF.

Turning to this clonotype: A read error may produce the germline difference seen at one junction end. The chain uses TRBV4-1 and TRBJ1-2; D call uncertain. CDR1 is MGHRA and CDR2 is YSYEKL in the germline V gene. The CDR3 is made up of 14 amino acids. CDR3 DNA sequence: TGTGCCAGCAGCCAGCCGGACTGGGGCTATGGCTACACCTTC. Amino acid sequence: CASSQPDWGYGYTF.

This clonotype has a count of ten or more. The DNA of the CDR3 is TGTGCCAGCAGCTTAAGCGGACAGGAGCAGCAGTTCTTC. Translated, it gives CASSLSGQEQQFF. The rearrangement joins TRBV7-9 to TRBJ2-1; 7 bases agree with TRBD1. Germline CDR1 SEHNR, CDR2 FQNEAQ (reference sequence). Unmatched junction bases numbered 6, after V lost 2 bases and J lost 11 bases. There are 13 residues in the CDR3.

This clonotype was detected a few times. The V gene is TRBV30, the J gene TRBJ1-2; D gene ambiguous. Germline V gene sequence: CDR1 GTSNPN, CDR2 SVGIG (reference sequence). V was shortened by 0 bases and J by 7 bases, with 12 bases between the two germline ends. This CDR3 is 13 amino acids long. DNA of the CDR3: TGTGCCTGGAGTGTTGGTCCCTTCGGTGGCTACACCTTC. As protein: CAWSVGPFGGYTF.

Comments on this clonotype: A much larger clone differs from this one at a single base, so this may be a read error. This chain uses TRBV7-2 with TRBJ1-2; D call uncertain. This CDR3 comprises 13 residues. V was trimmed by 3 bases and J by 7 bases, leaving 12 bases between them. CDR1 SGHTA and CDR2 FQGNSA come from the germline V gene. CDR3 in DNA: TGTGCCAGCAGCTTTGGACCGACGTCTGGCTACACCTTC. It encodes CASSFGPTSGYTF.

V usage is TRBV6-5 and J usage is TRBJ2-7; 10 nucleotides align to TRBD2. This CDR3 has 15 residues. The ends lost 6 bases at V and 2 bases at J; junction bases unmatched: 7. Germline lookup yields CDR1 MNHEY and CDR2 SVGAGI. CDR3 DNA sequence: TGTGCCAGCAGCCGTCGGACTAGCGGAGCCTACGAGCAGTACTTC. Its protein product is CASSRRTSGAYEQYF.

This clonotype was seen only a few times. This rearrangement joins TRBV4-2 to TRBJ1-1; no clear D gene. Germline lookup yields CDR1 LGHNA and CDR2 YNFKEQ. The V gene lost 4 bases and the J gene lost 1 base, with 13 bases spanning the gap. The CDR3 is 15 residues long. The CDR3 is CASSPLGRANTEAFF. The CDR3 DNA reads as TGTGCCAGCAGCCCGCTCGGGAGGGCGAACACTGAAGCTTTCTTT.

This clonotype was recorded at least ten times. This chain joins TRBV7-2 and TRBJ2-3; 8 nucleotides align to TRBD2. The CDR3 length is 15 residues. Losses at the gene ends were 7 bases for V and 1 base for J; bases not matched to a gene: 7. The germline V gene has CDR1 SGHTA and CDR2 FQGNSA. The CDR3 coding sequence is TGTGCCAGCACCCGGAGCGGGGGCGGCACAGATACGCAGTATTTT. Protein sequence: CASTRSGGGTDTQYF. Full variable domain (remainder filled in from reference TRBV7-2 and TRBJ2-3): GAGVSQSPSNKVTEKGKDVELRCDPISGHTALYWYRQSLGQGLEFLIYFQGNSAPDKSGLPSDRFSAERTGGSVSTLTIQRTQQEDSAVYLCASTRSGGGTDTQYFGPGTRLTVL.

This clonotype was detected ten times or more. A much larger clone differs from this one at a single base, so this may be a read error. The chain joins TRBV7-6 to TRBJ2-3; no clear D. V lost 1 base and J 4 bases, leaving 6 bases between the germline ends. This CDR3 region has 13 residues. Germline CDR1 reads SGHVS; CDR2 reads FNYEAQ. Here the CDR3 DNA reads TGTGCCAGCAGCTTAGGAATCGCAGATACGCAGTATTTT. As protein: CASSLGIADTQYF. The full variable domain, its missing parts supplied by reference TRBV7-6 and TRBJ2-3, is GAGVSQSPRYKVTKRGQDVALRCDPISGHVSLYWYRQALGQGPEFLTYFNYEAQQDKSGLPNDRFSAERPEGSISTLTIQRTEQRDSAMYRCASSLGIADTQYFGPGTRLTVL.

This clonotype has a count of ten or more. The J gene is TRBJ1-6, the V gene TRBV7-2, with D hard to call. Trimming cost V 5 bases and J 6 bases, with 17 bases left between them. Germline values: CDR1 SGHTA, CDR2 FQGNSA. This CDR3 spans 16 amino acids. CDR3 protein: CASSPHPPDTNSPLHF. CDR3 nucleotide sequence: TGTGCCAGCAGCCCCCACCCCCCAGATACTAATTCACCCCTCCACTTT. Full variable domain (missing parts from reference TRBV7-2 and TRBJ1-6): GAGVSQSPSNKVTEKGKDVELRCDPISGHTALYWYRQSLGQGLEFLIYFQGNSAPDKSGLPSDRFSAERTGGSVSTLTIQRTQQEDSAVYLCASSPHPPDTNSPLHFGNGTRLTVT.

This clonotype was recorded at least ten times. This chain links TRBV7-8 with TRBJ2-7; TRBD1 aligns across 9 bases. The CDR3 contains 15 residues. V lost 1 base to trimming and J lost 7 bases; unmatched junction nucleotides: 8. CDR1 SGHVS and CDR2 FQNEAQ come from the germline V gene. This CDR3 is CASSLVVGQGREQYF. The CDR3 DNA follows: TGTGCCAGCAGCTTAGTCGTGGGACAGGGTAGGGAGCAGTACTTC.

In this sample, this clonotype turned up many times. This sequence joins TRBV7-2 and TRBJ2-3; TRBD2 might be the D (7 bases). Germline values: CDR1 SGHTA, CDR2 FQGNSA. CDR3 length: 16 residues. Trimming left V 4 bases short and J 4 bases short, with 18 bases between. CDR3 DNA sequence: TGTGCCAGCAGCTCCTCGAGGGGGGGTGGGGCAGATACGCAGTATTTT. Its protein is CASSSSRGGGADTQYF. Full variable domain (missing parts from reference TRBV7-2 and TRBJ2-3): GAGVSQSPSNKVTEKGKDVELRCDPISGHTALYWYRQSLGQGLEFLIYFQGNSAPDKSGLPSDRFSAERTGGSVSTLTIQRTQQEDSAVYLCASSSSRGGGADTQYFGPGTRLTVL.

The table lists this clonotype with many counts. The rearrangement links TRBV12-3 or TRBV12-4 to TRBJ1-2; TRBD1 aligns across 9 bases. This CDR3 comprises 15 residues. The V gene end was trimmed by 4 bases and the J gene end by 4 bases; junction bases not matched to a gene: 7. Here the CDR3 reads CASSSQGARGYGYTF. The CDR3 bases are TGTGCCAGCAGTTCACAGGGGGCTCGAGGCTATGGCTACACCTTC.

This clonotype was recorded at least ten times. The chain links TRBV6-2 or TRBV6-3 to TRBJ1-1, with unresolved D. V was cut by 2 bases and J by 8 bases, with 15 bases left in between. The CDR3 loop spans 14 amino acids. Germline assignment: CDR1 MNHEY and CDR2 SVGEGT. CDR3 nucleotides: TGTGCCAGCAGTTACACTTTAGCGAGGACGGAAGCTTTCTTT. This encodes CASSYTLARTEAFF.

This clonotype has only a few counts. The chain links TRBV28 to TRBJ1-2, with D possibly being TRBD1 (6 bases). The V end was cut by 8 bases, the J end by 1 base, with 14 bases between. The CDR3 is made up of 14 amino acids. Germline loops: CDR1 MDHEN, CDR2 SYDVKM. The DNA of the CDR3 is TGTGCCAGCTTCCGGGGGGGCAGTAACTATGGCTACACCTTC. Translated: CASFRGGSNYGYTF.

This clonotype showed up many times. The rearrangement uses TRBV7-2 and TRBJ1-2; tentative D call: TRBD1 (6 bases). The V and J ends lost 4 bases and 6 bases respectively, with 12 bases between them. Germline CDR1 and CDR2: SGHTA and FQGNSA. The CDR3 sequence is 13 residues long. The CDR3 reads CASSSTGTHGYTF. The CDR3 nucleotides read TGTGCCAGCAGCTCTACAGGGACACATGGCTACACCTTC.

This clonotype was seen many times. The V and J genes are TRBV11-3 and TRBJ2-3, with a tentative D call TRBD2 (7 bases). The V and J ends lost 3 bases and 1 base respectively, with 8 bases between them. Looked up from germline, CDR1 is SGHNT and CDR2 is YENEEA. CDR3 length: 14 residues. DNA for the CDR3: TGTGCCAGCAGCTTCGGGGGGCGCACAGATACGCAGTATTTT. Amino acid sequence: CASSFGGRTDTQYF.

CDR3 sequence reads: CSPQGAGTEAFF. The DNA for the CDR3 is TGCAGTCCCCAGGGGGCCGGAACTGAAGCTTTCTTT. The V gene is TRBV20-1, the J gene TRBJ1-1, with TRBD1 matching 8 bases. Germline assignment: CDR1 DFQATT and CDR2 SNEGSKA (reference sequence). V lost 8 bases and J lost 5; bases outside the gene matches: 7. The CDR3 has 12 residues.

This clonotype occurred a few times. The chain is built from TRBV12-3 or TRBV12-4 and TRBJ1-2; TRBD1 is a possible D gene (6 bases). The CDR3 covers 16 residues. V lost 0 bases and J 0 bases, leaving 11 bases between the germline ends. CDR3 nucleotide sequence: TGTGCCAGCAGTTTAGCGAGGGGGTGGTCTAACTATGGCTACACCTTC. Protein sequence: CASSLARGWSNYGYTF.